These 30 T cell receptor beta chains were all obtained from the same sample, sequenced in a study of response to subunit inactivated influenza vaccine (dated by TCRdb to between 2018 and 2020). Libraries were prepared through RT-PCR. Sequencing instrument: Illumina HiSeq 2500. TCRdb's own reprocessing of the public reads used fastp at Q25 and MiXCR and kept productive beta chains. Identical CDR3 protein sequences are pooled into one entry, listed with their most common genes and DNA. The sample table holds under 950,000 distinct CDR3 sequences, of which less than 25% were seen once. In total, the top ten clones hold roughly 10% of the sample. Sequencing was performed on PBMCs from blood, taken more than 4 days after vaccination. The source is a man in his fifties or sixties who received an inactivated influenza vaccine. Donor details come from another sample of the same person, matched by shared clones.

The chain combines TRBV20-1 with TRBJ1-3; D remains ambiguous. Trimming removed 6 bases from V and 8 bases from J, with 11 bases in between. The CDR3 totals 11 residues. Germline V gene lookup returns CDR1 DFQATT and CDR2 SNEGSKA (reference sequence). The CDR3 sequence: CSAPSRDTIYF. In DNA, the CDR3 is TGCAGTGCGCCGTCCCGGGACACCATATATTTT.

The chain links TRBV9 to TRBJ2-2; D perhaps matches TRBD2 (6 bases). The CDR3 covers 16 residues. Trimming removed 4 bases from V and 0 bases from J, with 13 bases in between. Germline values: CDR1 SGDLS, CDR2 YYNGEE. CDR3 amino acids: CASSPWGRTNTGELFF. The CDR3, as DNA: TGTGCCAGCAGCCCCTGGGGGAGGACGAACACCGGGGAGCTGTTTTTT.

The V gene is TRBV20-1, the J gene TRBJ1-2; TRBD1 is a possible D gene (6 bases). V was pared by 4 bases and J by 3 bases, with 12 bases between. In germline, CDR1 is DFQATT, CDR2 SNEGSKA (reference sequence). CDR3 size: 13 residues. Here the CDR3 DNA reads TGCAGTGCTAACCCACAGGGTCACTATGGCTACACCTTC. As protein: CSANPQGHYGYTF.

This rearrangement joins TRBV5-5 to TRBJ2-1, with D perhaps TRBD2 (6 bases). The length of the CDR3 is 15 residues. Trimming stripped 0 bases from V and 7 bases from J, with 14 bases between. Germline CDR1 reads SGHKS; CDR2 reads YYEKEE (reference sequence). The chain's CDR3 is CASSLGASAGNEQFF. The DNA for the CDR3 is TGTGCCAGCAGCTTGGGGGCCTCGGCGGGGAATGAGCAGTTCTTC.

A few counts support this clonotype. The V and J genes are TRBV5-1 and TRBJ2-5, with D perhaps matching TRBD1 or TRBD2 (7 bases each). From germline, CDR1 is SGHRS and CDR2 YFSETQ. The germline V and J ends were trimmed by 1 base and 2 bases, with 12 bases remaining between them. CDR3 length: 15 amino acids. The CDR3 loop reads CASSLQGGAQETQYF. CDR3 sequence (DNA): TGCGCCAGCAGCTTGCAGGGGGGGGCTCAAGAGACCCAGTACTTC.

This clonotype has more than one count but fewer than ten. J is TRBJ2-5 and V is TRBV5-1; D call uncertain. The CDR3 sequence is 15 residues long. V was shortened by 4 bases and J by 5 bases, with 18 bases between the two germline ends. CDR1 is SGHRS and CDR2 is YFSETQ in the germline V gene. This CDR3 is CASSPRAFLGETQYF. In DNA, the CDR3 is TGCGCCAGCAGCCCCCGGGCCTTCTTAGGGGAGACCCAGTACTTC.

This clonotype has only a few counts. As DNA, the CDR3 is TGTGCCAGCAGCCCGGTTACAGGGGGTGGCTCACCCCTCCACTTT. This gives the protein CASSPVTGGGSPLHF. The chain recombines TRBV7-2 with TRBJ1-6, with TRBD1 matching over 8 bases. The CDR3 is 15 residues long. Trimming cost V 5 bases and J 10 bases; bases outside gene matches: 10. Germline CDR1 is SGHTA and CDR2 is FQGNSA.

This clonotype showed up many times. The chain combines TRBV29-1 with TRBJ2-1; 12 nucleotides match TRBD2. After removal of 6 bases from V and 9 bases from J, the junction contained 12 bases not matched to a gene. The CDR3 runs to 15 residues. Germline loops: CDR1 SQVTM, CDR2 ANQGSEA. The CDR3 nucleotides are TGCAGCGTGGGAAGGACTAGCGGGACAACGGGTGAGCAGTTCTTC. Translated: CSVGRTSGTTGEQFF.

This clonotype was counted only a few times. Here the CDR3 reads CASSLATAAISGANVLTF. The CDR3, as DNA: TGCGCCAGCAGCTTGGCCACAGCGGCAATCTCTGGGGCCAACGTCCTGACTTTC. V usage is TRBV5-1 and J usage is TRBJ2-6, with a possible D match to TRBD2 (5 bases). The CDR3 has 18 amino acids. From germline, CDR1 is SGHRS and CDR2 YFSETQ. The V end lost 0 bases, the J end lost 0 bases, and 13 bases lay between the germline ends.

The chain links TRBV10-3 to TRBJ1-5, with D hard to call. The CDR3 loop spans 14 amino acids. Between the trimmed V and J ends, which lost 3 bases and 0 bases, there was a span of 6 bases. Germline CDR1 reads ENHRY; CDR2 reads SYGVKD. The CDR3 nucleotides are TGTGCCATCAGTGAAGAATATAGCAATCAGCCCCAGCATTTT. Encoded protein: CAISEEYSNQPQHF.

This clonotype appeared a few times. The chain combines TRBV7-8 with TRBJ2-2, with a possible D match to TRBD2 (6 bases). CDR1 SGHVS and CDR2 FQNEAQ come from the germline V gene. This CDR3 region has 16 residues. The V gene lost 6 bases and the J gene lost 3 bases, with 17 bases spanning the gap. The CDR3 protein is CASSPRGGADTGELFF. The CDR3 region has the DNA TGTGCCAGCAGTCCTAGAGGAGGGGCGGACACCGGGGAGCTGTTTTTT.

The chain recombines TRBV18 with TRBJ2-3, with D uncertain. Germline lookup yields CDR1 KGHSH and CDR2 LQKENI. The ends were cut back, 9 bases at V and 8 bases at J, with 12 bases in the middle. The CDR3 covers 11 residues. CDR3 protein: CASTKDGTQYF. The CDR3 coding sequence is TGTGCCAGTACAAAGGATGGTACGCAGTATTTT. Filled out from reference TRBV18 and TRBJ2-3, the complete variable domain reads NAGVMQNPRHLVRRRGQEARLRCSPMKGHSHVYWYRQLPEEGLKFMVYLQKENIIDESGMPKERFSAEFPKEGPSILRIQQVVRGDSAAYFCASTKDGTQYFGPGTRLTVL.

CDR3 sequence reads: CASTGEGVAGPSYNEQFF. In nucleotides, the CDR3 is TGTGCCAGCACAGGGGAGGGGGTAGCGGGGCCCTCCTACAATGAGCAGTTCTTC. V usage is TRBV2 and J usage is TRBJ2-1, with TRBD2 identical over 8 bases. The CDR3 is made up of 18 amino acids. The J segment lost 0 bases and the V segment lost 7 bases, leaving 14 bases of the junction unmatched. Germline CDR1 SNHLY, CDR2 FYNNEI.

This chain uses TRBV7-6 with TRBJ2-1; 8 bases fit TRBD2. CDR1 is SGHVS, CDR2 FNYEAQ, per germline. This CDR3 has 17 amino acids. J was trimmed by 2 bases and V by 5 bases; bases with no gene match: 11. DNA of the CDR3: TGTGCCAGCAGCATACCCCCCGGGACTAGAGCCTACAATGAGCAGTTCTTC. Translating it yields CASSIPPGTRAYNEQFF.

The rearrangement joins TRBV20-1 to TRBJ2-7; the D call may be TRBD1 or TRBD2 (5 bases each). The CDR3 sequence is 13 residues long. Per the germline V gene, CDR1 is DFQATT and CDR2 is SNEGSKA (reference sequence). V dropped 5 bases and J dropped 0 bases, with 11 bases sitting between them. CDR3 sequence: CSALAGASYEQYF. In nucleotides, the CDR3 is TGCAGTGCTCTGGCCGGGGCCTCCTACGAGCAGTACTTC.

This clonotype was recorded a few times. The V gene is TRBV27, the J gene TRBJ2-2; no firm D call. This CDR3 is built from 14 residues. The germline gives CDR1 MNHEY, CDR2 SMNVEV (reference sequence). V was cut by 8 bases and J by 0 bases, with 10 bases left in between. CDR3 amino acids: CASRTGSNTGELFF. The CDR3, as DNA: TGTGCCAGCCGGACGGGCTCGAACACCGGGGAGCTGTTTTTT.

This rearrangement joins TRBV12-3 or TRBV12-4 to TRBJ1-3; D uncertain. V lost 8 bases to trimming and J lost 10 bases, with 21 bases between them. The CDR3 is 14 amino acids. This CDR3 reads CASGSRVAGGTIYF. The CDR3 DNA reads as TGTGCCAGCGGGTCAAGGGTGGCTGGAGGTACCATATATTTT.

This clonotype was seen only a few times. The chain combines TRBV5-6 with TRBJ2-3, with D possibly being TRBD1 or TRBD2 (5 bases each). CDR3 length equals 17 residues. Between the trimmed V and J ends, which lost 4 bases and 5 bases, there was a span of 23 bases. The germline CDR1 and CDR2 sequences are SGHDT and YYEEEE. The CDR3: CASSQSIPGTLLDTQYF. In DNA, the CDR3 is TGTGCCAGCAGCCAATCAATCCCAGGGACCCTCCTAGATACGCAGTATTTT.

There are a few counts of this clonotype. The chain uses TRBV20-1 and TRBJ1-1; possible D gene TRBD1, 5 bases. Germline values: CDR1 DFQATT, CDR2 SNEGSKA (reference sequence). This CDR3 is built from 14 residues. Trimming shortened V by 5 bases and J by 0 bases, and 13 bases separated the two germline ends. CDR3 sequence (DNA): TGCAGTGCTCCTAGACAGAATCTGAACACTGAAGCTTTCTTT. It translates to CSAPRQNLNTEAFF.

This chain connects TRBV12-3 or TRBV12-4 to TRBJ1-2, with 10 bases identical to TRBD1. The CDR3 has 16 residues. Unmatched junction bases numbered 13, after V lost 5 bases and J lost 7 bases. The CDR3 bases are TGTGCCAGCAGTCTCAGGGGACAGGGGATTTTTAGTGGCTACACCTTC. Translation gives CASSLRGQGIFSGYTF.

This clonotype was observed a few times. The chain combines TRBV5-1 with TRBJ2-3; 12 nucleotides match TRBD2. V shed 2 bases, J shed 6 bases, and the junction held 7 bases outside the gene matches. Germline-derived CDR1 and CDR2 are SGHRS and YFSETQ. The CDR3 totals 16 residues. The CDR3 sequence: CASSFGLAGGQDTQYF. The CDR3 nucleotides are TGCGCCAGCAGCTTCGGGCTAGCGGGGGGGCAGGATACGCAGTATTTT. Drawing the rest from reference TRBV5-1 and TRBJ2-3, the complete variable domain is KAGVTQTPRYLIKTRGQQVTLSCSPISGHRSVSWYQQTPGQGLQFLFEYFSETQRNKGNFPGRFSGRQFSNSRSEMNVSTLELGDSALYLCASSFGLAGGQDTQYFGPGTRLTVL.

The chain is built from TRBV29-1 and TRBJ2-2; D remains ambiguous. Looked up from germline, CDR1 is SQVTM and CDR2 is ANQGSEA. The V end lost 4 bases, the J end lost 4 bases, and 13 bases lay between the germline ends. This CDR3 has 14 amino acids. The CDR3 nucleotides are TGCAGCGTTGCGGGTTTCCTCCCCACCGGGGAGCTGTTTTTT. This translates into CSVAGFLPTGELFF.

The chain combines TRBV11-2 with TRBJ1-6; D is perhaps TRBD1 (5 bases). The CDR3 loop spans 14 amino acids. Trimming left V 4 bases short and J 13 bases short, with 17 bases between. CDR1 and CDR2 from the germline V gene are SGHAT and FQNNGV. CDR3 bases: TGTGCCAGCAGCTCTCTCCCCAGGGTGTCCCCCCTCCACTTT. It specifies CASSSLPRVSPLHF.

This chain joins TRBV28 and TRBJ2-5, with a tentative D call TRBD2 (5 bases). This CDR3 spans 13 amino acids. Germline loops: CDR1 MDHEN, CDR2 SYDVKM. Between the trimmed V and J ends, which lost 7 bases and 1 base, there was a span of 10 bases. The CDR3 spells CASTERFQETQYF. The CDR3 DNA follows: TGTGCCAGCACGGAGCGGTTCCAAGAGACCCAGTACTTC.

This chain uses TRBV12-3 or TRBV12-4 with TRBJ1-4; the D is unclear. Trimming removed 4 bases at V and 7 bases at J, with 10 bases between. The CDR3 runs to 13 residues. CDR3 residues: CASSSAPREKLFF. Here the CDR3 DNA reads TGTGCCAGCAGTTCGGCCCCGCGTGAAAAACTGTTTTTT.

This clonotype was detected many times. The chain recombines TRBV12-3 or TRBV12-4 with TRBJ2-7; tentatively, D is TRBD1 (5 bases). Trimming stripped 3 bases from V and 6 bases from J, with 9 bases between. The CDR3 sequence is 12 residues long. The chain's CDR3 is CASSLSRVEQYF. CDR3 nucleotides: TGTGCCAGCAGTTTGTCCAGGGTCGAGCAGTACTTC.

Written as DNA, the CDR3 is TGCGCCAGCAGCTTCGGTAGCGGAGGTGCGGATACGCAGTATTTT. Its protein is CASSFGSGGADTQYF. The chain combines TRBV5-1 with TRBJ2-3; TRBD2 is a possible D gene (6 bases). CDR3 length equals 15 residues. V was shortened by 2 bases and J by 6 bases, with 16 bases between the two germline ends. Looked up from germline, CDR1 is SGHRS and CDR2 is YFSETQ.

This clonotype was seen once. The rearrangement joins TRBV5-1 to TRBJ1-6, with 9 bases fitting TRBD1. CDR1 SGHRS and CDR2 YFSETQ come from the germline V gene. Trimming at V came to 3 bases and at J to 1 base, leaving 2 bases not matched to a gene. The CDR3 length is 16 residues. The CDR3 DNA reads TGCGCCAGCAGCTCGACAGGGGGATCCTATAATTCACCCCTCCACTTT. Amino acids: CASSSTGGSYNSPLHF.

This clonotype came up many times. The chain carries TRBV12-3 or TRBV12-4 and TRBJ2-1; D may be TRBD2 (6 bases). The CDR3 is made up of 13 amino acids. Trimming removed 10 bases from V and 6 bases from J, with 16 bases in between. CDR3 DNA: TGTGCCACAGATATTCGCGGGGCCAATGAGCAGTTCTTC. This translates into CATDIRGANEQFF.

This clonotype was counted between two and nine times. V is TRBV10-3 and J is TRBJ2-5; tentatively, D is TRBD2 (6 bases). Germline lookup yields CDR1 ENHRY and CDR2 SYGVKD. This CDR3 contains 13 residues. Trimming took 5 bases from V and 2 from J, leaving 9 bases between them. The CDR3 DNA reads TGTGCCATCAGTTGGGCGGGACAAGAGACCCAGTACTTC. It is translated as CAISWAGQETQYF.